The T cell receptor beta chain under discussion was sequenced for a study of T cell changes during pregnancy in multiple sclerosis. Germline lookup yields CDR1 MNHEY and CDR2 SVGAGI. The CDR3 has 13 amino acids. The ends lost 6 bases at V and 3 bases at J; junction bases unmatched: 4. Produced via immunoSEQ multiplex PCR; TCRdb's table is partial and in-frame only. The sample lists some 44,000 clones; 88% were seen once. This specimen consisted of CD4+ T cells from peripheral blood mononuclear cells, obtained in the second trimester of pregnancy. This receptor was identified in a female donor with multiple sclerosis, enrolled in a pregnancy study. This chain connects TRBV6-5 to TRBJ2-7; 8 positions agree with TRBD2. The CDR3 protein is CASSGAGGYEQYF. Here the CDR3 DNA reads TGTGCCAGCAGCGGGGCGGGAGGCTACGAGCAGTACTTC.